This TCR beta chain was identified in a study of CD8+ T cells in alopecia areata. Investigators isolated RNA and reverse transcribed it into cDNA to act as the sequencing template. Sequencing was performed with immunoSEQ multiplex PCR; in TCRdb, only in-frame clones are kept and a portion is missing. Of approximately 130,000 clones in the sample, 45% to 50% were seen once. CDR3 length: 11 residues. CDR1 GTSNPN and CDR2 SVGIG come from the germline V gene (reference sequence). Trimming left V 4 bases short and J 6 bases short, with 10 bases between. Sequencing was done on a sample of NKG2D-low CD8+ T cells sorted from blood. This clonotype was obtained from a human donor with alopecia areata. The chain has TRBV30 and TRBJ2-7; D gene ambiguous. As DNA, the CDR3 is TGTGCCTGGACCACTTCGAGCGAGCAGTACTTC. The encoded protein is CAWTTSSEQYF.